These T cell receptor beta chains were read from a single sample in a study of blood T cell repertoires in COVID-19. Clones were read by immunoSEQ multiplex PCR, and TCRdb kept only the in-frame ones, dropping some. The sample lists roughly 120,000 clones, less than 95% seen once, with under 2% in the top ten. Sequencing input: peripheral blood. Source of these receptors: a human donor with active COVID-19. The donor label of this sample is uncertain. CDR3s include the opening cysteine and the closing phenylalanine or tryptophan. D genes are given only for firm matches. The size entry is marked missing in some rows and otherwise reads once, few, many or a size class.

CDR3 DNA	CDR3 protein	D gene	V gene	J gene	clone size	CDR3 length
TGTGCCAGCAGCTTAGGTTTCTCAGGGGTGCGTGGCTACACCTTC	CASSLGFSGVRGYTF	.	TRBV7-9	TRBJ1-2	few	15
TGTGCCAGCAGGGGGGACTACTTAGAGACCCAGTACTTC	CASRGDYLETQYF	TRBD2	TRBV3-1/TRBV3-2	TRBJ2-5	few	13
TGTGCCAGTAGTATGGGACAGGTGAACACTGAAGCTTTCTTT	CASSMGQVNTEAFF	TRBD1	TRBV19	TRBJ1-1	.	14
TGTGCCAGCACCCAAGGCCGGGGCTCTGGAAACACCATATATTTT	CASTQGRGSGNTIYF	.	TRBV7-2	TRBJ1-3	once	15
TGCGCCAGCAGCCAAGATTTACTCGGGGTCGCCGGCTACACCTTC	CASSQDLLGVAGYTF	.	TRBV4-3	TRBJ1-2	.	15
TGTGCCAGTACCCGACTAGCGGGGGGGACGAACAATGAGCAGTTCTTC	CASTRLAGGTNNEQFF	TRBD2	TRBV19	TRBJ2-1	.	16
TGTGCCAGCAGTTTATCTATATACGAGCAGTACTTC	CASSLSIYEQYF	.	TRBV28	TRBJ2-7	.	12
TGTGCCAGCAGTTACTCTAGAGACAGGGGAAACGAGCAGTACTTC	CASSYSRDRGNEQYF	TRBD1	TRBV6-6	TRBJ2-7	once	15
TGCGCCAGCAGCCAAGTCGTCGGGGGAGACTATGGCTACACCTTC	CASSQVVGGDYGYTF	.	TRBV4-3	TRBJ1-2	.	15
TGTGCCAGCAGCTTGGGCGGTTTAGCGGGGGATTCTCTAGACAATGAGCAGTTCTTC	CASSLGGLAGDSLDNEQFF	TRBD2	TRBV5-4	TRBJ2-1	.	19
TGTGCCACCGACAGGGGTTACACTGAAGCTTTCTTT	CATDRGYTEAFF	TRBD1	TRBV6-6	TRBJ1-1	.	12
TGCGCCAGCAGCCACCAAGCGGGTCGCACAGATACGCAGTATTTT	CASSHQAGRTDTQYF	.	TRBV4-3	TRBJ2-3	.	15
TGTGCCAGTAGTATATCGGGCAGGGCCAGGTCATCCTACGAGCAGTACTTC	CASSISGRARSSYEQYF	.	TRBV19	TRBJ2-7	.	17
TGTGCCAGCAGCCAAGCCGGGACAGATAACACCGGGGAGCTGTTTTTT	CASSQAGTDNTGELFF	TRBD1	TRBV3-1/TRBV3-2	TRBJ2-2	.	16
TGTGCCAGCAGTTTTTGGCGAGGGACCCAGTACTTC	CASSFWRGTQYF	.	TRBV12-3/TRBV12-4	TRBJ2-5	.	12
TGTGCCAGCAGTTTATCGAATAGAAACACAGATACGCAGTATTTT	CASSLSNRNTDTQYF	.	TRBV27	TRBJ2-3	.	15
TGTGCCAGCAGTGACAGGGGGGTCTCCGAGCAGTACTTC	CASSDRGVSEQYF	TRBD1	TRBV7-2	TRBJ2-7	.	13
TGTGCCAGTAGTGGACGTGGGGCTGGCAATCAGCCCCAGCATTTT	CASSGRGAGNQPQHF	.	TRBV19	TRBJ1-5	.	15
TGCAGCGTTGGGCTTAATACAGGACCAGAAAAACTGTTTTTT	CSVGLNTGPEKLFF	.	TRBV29-1	TRBJ1-4	once	14
TGCGCCAGCAGCTTGGGGGGGCCCAGCACAGATACGCAGTATTTT	CASSLGGPSTDTQYF	.	TRBV5-1	TRBJ2-3	.	15
TGTGCCAGCAGCTCCCAGGGTACGAGCAATCAGCCCCAGCATTTT	CASSSQGTSNQPQHF	.	TRBV7-2	TRBJ1-5	once	15
TGTGCCAGCAGTTTAGTCGGACAGGGGAGGTTTTCCTATGGCTACACCTTC	CASSLVGQGRFSYGYTF	TRBD1	TRBV27	TRBJ1-2	.	17
TGTGCCAGCAGTTTCTGGGGAGGGGAGGACATTCAGTACTTC	CASSFWGGEDIQYF	TRBD2	TRBV6-2/TRBV6-3	TRBJ2-4	.	14
TGTGCCAGCAGCTTAGCTGGGGCAGCTACAACTAATGAAAAACTGTTTTTT	CASSLAGAATTNEKLFF	.	TRBV7-2	TRBJ1-4	.	17
TGTGCCAGCTCACCAATCAAAGTGGACAGATTAGCTAACTATGGCTACACCTTC	CASSPIKVDRLANYGYTF	.	TRBV18	TRBJ1-2	once	18
TGTGCCAGCAGCCAATTGGCTAGCAGGGATACGCAGTATTTT	CASSQLASRDTQYF	.	TRBV3-1/TRBV3-2	TRBJ2-3	.	14
TGTGCCAGCAGCTTGGGGGGGCCGAATTCTAACTATGGCTACACCTTC	CASSLGGPNSNYGYTF	.	TRBV5-6	TRBJ1-2	.	16
TGTGCCTGGAGTCAAGGGGTAACCTACGAGCAGTACTTC	CAWSQGVTYEQYF	.	TRBV30	TRBJ2-7	.	13
TGTGCCAGCAGCTTGTTCAGGGGGTCCTACGAGCAGTACTTC	CASSLFRGSYEQYF	TRBD1	TRBV7-2	TRBJ2-7	.	14
TGTGCTAGTGGTTTGGCCCTGGGAGGGAACACTGAAGCTTTCTTT	CASGLALGGNTEAFF	.	TRBV12-5	TRBJ1-1	.	15
TGTGCCAGCAGCCAATTCGGGGGGCAGGACGGGGAGCTGTTTTTT	CASSQFGGQDGELFF	.	TRBV14	TRBJ2-2	.	15
TGTGCCGCAGCAGGGGGTGGTCAGCCCCAGCATTTT	CAAAGGGQPQHF	TRBD1	TRBV28	TRBJ1-5	.	12
TGTGCCAGCAGTAGGGGGACTAACTATGGCTACACCTTC	CASSRGTNYGYTF	.	TRBV6-4	TRBJ1-2	.	13
TGTGCCAGCAGTGGCACTAGCGGGGGGGCCGAGCATCTTCAAGAGACCCAGTACTTC	CASSGTSGGAEHLQETQYF	TRBD2	TRBV6-2/TRBV6-3	TRBJ2-5	.	19
TGTGCCAGCAGCCCACAGGGGGCAGACACTGAAGCTTTCTTT	CASSPQGADTEAFF	TRBD1	TRBV7-9	TRBJ1-1	.	14
TGCGCCAGCAGCCAAGGGCCAACAACTAATGAAAAACTGTTTTTT	CASSQGPTTNEKLFF	.	TRBV4-3	TRBJ1-4	.	15
TGTGCCAGCAGCTTAGACTACTCCTACGAGCAGTACTTC	CASSLDYSYEQYF	.	TRBV7-2	TRBJ2-7	.	13
TGTGCCAGCAGTGAAAGGGGCCAGGGGACGATAACATCCGAGCAGTACTTC	CASSERGQGTITSEQYF	.	TRBV2	TRBJ2-7	.	17
TGTGCCACCACTAGCGGGGGCCGCACAGATACGCAGTATTTT	CATTSGGRTDTQYF	TRBD2	TRBV6-5	TRBJ2-3	once	14
TGCGCCAGCAGCCCCAAAACAGGGGACTATGGCTACACCTTC	CASSPKTGDYGYTF	TRBD1	TRBV4-1	TRBJ1-2	.	14
TGCGCCAGCAGCTTGGCGGGACTAGCGGGGTTGAATGAGCAGTTCTTC	CASSLAGLAGLNEQFF	TRBD2	TRBV5-1	TRBJ2-1	.	16
TGTGCCAGTAGTATTATTCAAGCTAGCACAGATACGCAGTATTTT	CASSIIQASTDTQYF	.	TRBV19	TRBJ2-3	.	15
TGTGCCAGCAGCCCCAAACCGGGACAGGAATACGGGGAGCTGTTTTTT	CASSPKPGQEYGELFF	TRBD1	TRBV11-1	TRBJ2-2	.	16
TGTGCCAGCAGAGGGACAGGGGATCGAGAGACCCAGTACTTC	CASRGTGDRETQYF	TRBD1	TRBV6-6	TRBJ2-5	.	14
TGTGCCACCAGTGATTCAGGGTTGTTGGCTGAGCAGTTCTTC	CATSDSGLLAEQFF	.	TRBV24-1	TRBJ2-1	many	14
TGTGCCAGCAGCCAAAACGACAGGGTAACTGAAGCTTTCTTT	CASSQNDRVTEAFF	TRBD1	TRBV3-1/TRBV3-2	TRBJ1-1	.	14
TGTGCCAGCAGTAGACGACAGGGAAGGGCGTTCACAGATACGCAGTATTTT	CASSRRQGRAFTDTQYF	TRBD1	TRBV9	TRBJ2-3	.	17
TGTGCCAGTAGTATCTTCAGGGGTTCCTACAATGAGCAGTTCTTC	CASSIFRGSYNEQFF	.	TRBV19	TRBJ2-1	.	15
TGTGCCAGCAGTTCTCGCCTGAGCGGGGGGGCAGCCTACAATGAGCAGTTCTTC	CASSSRLSGGAAYNEQFF	TRBD2	TRBV27	TRBJ2-1	.	18
TGTGCCAGCAGCCGGGGGGGAGTGAACACTGAAGCTTTCTTT	CASSRGGVNTEAFF	.	TRBV28	TRBJ1-1	.	14
TGTGCCAGCAGTTTATTAGTACAGTTTGGCTACACCTTC	CASSLLVQFGYTF	.	TRBV28	TRBJ1-2	.	13
TGTGCCAGCAGTCCGGGACAGCTCACAGATACGCAGTATTTT	CASSPGQLTDTQYF	TRBD1	TRBV6-6	TRBJ2-3	.	14
TGTGCCAGCAGCTTCGACGGGAACACAGATACGCAGTATTTT	CASSFDGNTDTQYF	.	TRBV5-5	TRBJ2-3	few	14
TGTGCCTGGAGTGCGGGGGGACACGAGCAGTACTTC	CAWSAGGHEQYF	TRBD2	TRBV30	TRBJ2-7	.	12